This record looks at one TCR beta chain sequence and its context. Its cognate antigen is unknown. This sample was taken from a study of cytomegalovirus exposure and HLA in healthy donors. Notes on the study in general: Analysis was carried out at a later point, and it linked a missense DCLRE1C variant to TCR beta V- and J-gene trimming. It was approximately 150 TCR beta chains that were listed as cytomegalovirus-associated.

The CDR3 is 15 amino acids. The V and J ends lost 6 bases and 2 bases respectively, with 16 bases between them. CDR1 and CDR2 (germline): SGDLS, YYNGEE. It was with 60 Vbeta and 13 Jbeta primers that the PCR ran. Here immunoSEQ multiplex PCR was the method, and the copy in TCRdb shows in-frame clones only, minus some. The table includes over 150,000 clones, 65% to 85% detected once. The source is a woman aged 40 to 49 in good health and CMV-seropositive. The V and J genes are TRBV9 and TRBJ2-3; D possibly corresponds to TRBD2 (5 bases). Sequencing was carried out using PBMCs. The CDR3 sequence: CASKTTLSSTDTQYF. CDR3 sequence (DNA): TGTGCCAGCAAGACTACCCTGTCCTCCACAGATACGCAGTATTTT.